What follows are 3 T cell receptor beta chains derived from one specimen sequenced in a study of blood T cell repertoires in COVID-19. Here immunoSEQ multiplex PCR was the method, and the copy in TCRdb shows in-frame clones only, minus some. The repertoire consists of 250,000 or so clones, with about 86% occurring once and the leading ten covering approximately 2%. Sequencing input: peripheral blood. These TCRs come from a man aged 30-40 years with active or convalescent COVID-19.

The J gene is TRBJ2-5, the V gene TRBV29-1, with TRBD2 as a possible D gene (6 bases). Looked up from germline, CDR1 is SQVTM and CDR2 is ANQGSEA. The CDR3 contains 15 residues. V lost 3 bases and J 5 bases, leaving 19 bases between the germline ends. The CDR3 region is CSVDGGELGWETQYF. The CDR3 DNA reads as TGCAGCGTTGACGGCGGGGAGTTGGGTTGGGAGACCCAGTACTTC.

The chain is built from TRBV15 and TRBJ1-5; D perhaps matches TRBD1 (6 bases). Germline V CDR1 and CDR2: LNHNV, YYDKDF (reference sequence). CDR3 length equals 15 residues. Trimming pared 0 bases from V and 6 bases from J, leaving 12 bases between. The CDR3 is CATSRDRGRGQPQHF. The DNA for the CDR3 is TGTGCCACCAGCAGAGATAGGGGCAGGGGTCAGCCCCAGCATTTT.

This chain uses TRBV19 with TRBJ2-7, with 8 bases fitting TRBD1. Germline trimming cut 1 base from V and 6 bases from J; bases unmatched to any gene: 8. The CDR3 has 15 residues. CDR1 and CDR2 from the germline V gene are LNHDA and SQIVND (reference sequence). The CDR3 here is CASSIGGTGIVEQYF. The CDR3 nucleotides are TGTGCCAGTAGTATAGGCGGGACAGGCATTGTCGAGCAGTACTTC.